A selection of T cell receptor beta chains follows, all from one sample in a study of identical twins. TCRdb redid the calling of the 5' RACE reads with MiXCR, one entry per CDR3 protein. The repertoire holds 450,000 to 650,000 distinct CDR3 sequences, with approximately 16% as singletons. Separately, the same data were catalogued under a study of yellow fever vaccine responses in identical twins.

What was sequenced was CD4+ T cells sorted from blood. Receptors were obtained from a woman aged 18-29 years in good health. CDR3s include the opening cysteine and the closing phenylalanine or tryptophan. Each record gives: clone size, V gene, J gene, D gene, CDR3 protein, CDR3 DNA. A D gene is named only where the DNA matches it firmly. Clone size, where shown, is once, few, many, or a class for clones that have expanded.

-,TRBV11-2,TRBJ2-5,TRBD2,CASSPGWTSQETQYF,TGTGCCAGCAGCCCGGGCTGGACTAGCCAAGAGACCCAGTACTTC
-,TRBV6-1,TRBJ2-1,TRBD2,CASSPMNLAGSSYNEQFF,TGTGCCAGCAGCCCAATGAATCTAGCGGGAAGCTCCTACAATGAGCAGTTCTTC
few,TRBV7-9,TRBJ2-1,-,CASSFERIGGEQFF,TGTGCCAGCAGCTTCGAGAGGATCGGGGGTGAGCAGTTCTTC
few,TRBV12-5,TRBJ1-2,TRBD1,CASAIRDSYGYTF,TGTGCTAGTGCCATCCGGGACAGCTATGGCTACACCTTC
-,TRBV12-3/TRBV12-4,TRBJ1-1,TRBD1,CASSPRTGVTEAFF,TGTGCCAGCAGCCCGCGGACAGGGGTCACTGAAGCTTTCTTT
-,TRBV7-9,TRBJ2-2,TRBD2,CASSRTSGSSTGELFF,TGTGCCAGCAGTCGCACTAGCGGGAGTTCCACCGGGGAGCTGTTTTTT
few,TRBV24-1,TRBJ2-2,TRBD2,CATSGLAGNTGELFF,TGTGCCACCAGCGGACTAGCGGGGAACACCGGGGAGCTGTTTTTT
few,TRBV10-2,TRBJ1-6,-,CASSDHGVGSPLHF,TGCGCCAGCAGTGATCACGGGGTAGGATCACCCCTCCACTTT
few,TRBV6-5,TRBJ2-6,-,CASSYPPGSGANVLTF,TGTGCCAGCAGTTACCCCCCGGGCTCTGGGGCCAACGTCCTGACTTTC
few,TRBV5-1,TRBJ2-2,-,CASSPGRLRVAGELFF,TGCGCCAGCAGCCCAGGCCGGCTGAGAGTGGCCGGGGAGCTGTTTTTT
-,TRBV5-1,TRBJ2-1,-,CASNPGDRTTNNEQFF,TGCGCCAGCAACCCGGGGGATCGAACAACTAACAATGAGCAGTTCTTC
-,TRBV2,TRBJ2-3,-,CASNRDSTDTQYF,TGTGCCAGCAACCGGGACAGCACAGATACGCAGTATTTT
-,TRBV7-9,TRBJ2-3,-,CASSSVGDTDTQYF,TGTGCCAGCAGCTCAGTAGGGGACACAGATACGCAGTATTTT
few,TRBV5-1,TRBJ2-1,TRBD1,CASSLGPRTGLVNEQFF,TGCGCCAGCAGCTTGGGGCCCAGGACAGGTCTTGTTAATGAGCAGTTCTTC
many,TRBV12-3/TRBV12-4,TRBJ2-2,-,CASSSRGTNTGELFF,TGTGCCAGCAGTTCCCGGGGAACGAACACCGGGGAGCTGTTTTTT
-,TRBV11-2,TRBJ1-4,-,CASSLGGRAGEKLFF,TGTGCCAGCAGCTTAGGCGGCAGGGCGGGGGAAAAACTGTTTTTT
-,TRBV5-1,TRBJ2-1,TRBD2,CASSLAGTSGPYEQFF,TGCGCCAGCAGCTTGGCCGGGACTAGCGGTCCGTATGAGCAGTTCTTC
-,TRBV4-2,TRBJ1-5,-,CASSLNNQPQHF,TGTGCCAGCAGCCTAAATAATCAGCCCCAGCATTTT
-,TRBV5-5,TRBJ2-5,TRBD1,CASSLGQGAEKTQYF,TGTGCCAGCAGCTTGGGTCAGGGGGCGGAAAAGACCCAGTACTTC
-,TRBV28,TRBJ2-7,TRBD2,CASSPQREGNYEQYF,TGTGCCAGCAGCCCCCAGCGGGAGGGGAACTACGAGCAGTACTTC
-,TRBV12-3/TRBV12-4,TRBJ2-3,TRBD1,CASRDRGLADTQYF,TGTGCCAGCAGGGACAGGGGGCTGGCAGATACGCAGTATTTT
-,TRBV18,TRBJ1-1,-,CASSPPPGANTEAFF,TGTGCCAGCTCACCACCGCCAGGGGCGAACACTGAAGCTTTCTTT
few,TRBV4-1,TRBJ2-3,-,CASSQPLLADTQYF,TGCGCCAGCAGCCAACCTCTCCTTGCAGATACGCAGTATTTT
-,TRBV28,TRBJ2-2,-,CASSLLSGNTGELFF,TGTGCCAGCAGTTTATTATCAGGGAACACCGGGGAGCTGTTTTTT
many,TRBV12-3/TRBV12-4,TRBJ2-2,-,CANKGGSGELFF,TGTGCCAACAAAGGGGGATCCGGGGAGCTGTTTTTT
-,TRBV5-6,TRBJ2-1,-,CASSQAALRINNEQFF,TGTGCCAGCAGCCAGGCGGCCCTACGGATCAACAATGAGCAGTTCTTC
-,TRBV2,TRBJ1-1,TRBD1,CASSYTGARTEAFF,TGTGCCAGCAGTTATACAGGGGCCAGAACTGAAGCTTTCTTT